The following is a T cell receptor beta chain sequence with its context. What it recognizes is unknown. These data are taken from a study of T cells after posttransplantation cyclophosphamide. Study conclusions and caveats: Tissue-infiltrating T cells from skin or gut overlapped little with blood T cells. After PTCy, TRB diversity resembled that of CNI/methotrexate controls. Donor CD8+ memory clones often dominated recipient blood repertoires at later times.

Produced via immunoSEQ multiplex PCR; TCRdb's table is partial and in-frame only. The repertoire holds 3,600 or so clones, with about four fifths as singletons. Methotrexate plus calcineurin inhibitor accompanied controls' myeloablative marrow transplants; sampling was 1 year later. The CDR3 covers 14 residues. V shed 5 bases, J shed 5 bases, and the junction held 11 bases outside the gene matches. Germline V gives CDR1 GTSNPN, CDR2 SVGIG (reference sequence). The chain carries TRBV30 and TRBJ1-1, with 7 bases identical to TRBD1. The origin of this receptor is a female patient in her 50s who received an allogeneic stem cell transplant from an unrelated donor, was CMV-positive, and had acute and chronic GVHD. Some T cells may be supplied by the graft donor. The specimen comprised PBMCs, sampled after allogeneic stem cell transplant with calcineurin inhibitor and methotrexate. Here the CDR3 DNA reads TGTGCCTGGGCCGAGGGGGCGAGAGGGACTGAAGCTTTCTTT. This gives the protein CAWAEGARGTEAFF.